The source of this T cell receptor (beta chain) is a study of cytomegalovirus exposure and HLA in healthy donors. With 60 Vbeta and 13 Jbeta primers, the PCR was carried out. In the original workflow: A later analysis counted approximately 80 million unique TCR beta chains, about 10 million shared. Clones were read by immunoSEQ multiplex PCR, and TCRdb kept only the in-frame ones, dropping some. Clone size and the V and J calls come from that table; the DNA yielded D and trimming. The table lists approximately 43,000 clones. On this clone itself: Its antigen is undetermined.

Unmatched junction bases numbered 14, after V lost 4 bases and J lost 8 bases. Germline V gives CDR1 SEHNR, CDR2 FQNEAQ (reference sequence). This CDR3 spans 16 amino acids. Regarding donors, all were healthy bone marrow donors. Study outcomes and limitations: The majority of TCR sequences were rare, yet some public TCRs appeared in many donors. CMV serostatus was the sole immune exposure information available.

Sample: PBMCs. This chain connects TRBV7-9 to TRBJ2-1, with 7 nucleotides matching TRBD1. This clonotype was sampled from a woman aged 30 to 39 in good health and CMV-seronegative. CDR3 coding DNA: TGTGCCAGCAGCTCCTTGGGGCCAACAGGGGTCCATGAGCAGTTCTTC. This translates into CASSSLGPTGVHEQFF.